The 23 T cell receptor beta chains given below trace back to one sample, sequenced in a study of CD4 T cells in relation to SARS-CoV-2 and coronaviruses. Unexposed donor CD4+ T cells date from about 2011-2018, before the COVID-19 pandemic. Sequenced by immunoSEQ multiplex PCR; TCRdb stores in-frame clones only, minus some. The repertoire holds about 59,000 clones, with approximately 90% as singletons. The sequenced sample was memory CD4+ T cells from PBMCs. The receptor set was obtained from a human donor in good health.

The chain's CDR3 is CASRNRGYNSPLHF. CDR3 nucleotide sequence: TGTGCCAGTAGGAACAGGGGCTATAATTCACCCCTCCACTTT. V and J are TRBV19 and TRBJ1-6; 7 positions agree with TRBD1. Germline loops: CDR1 LNHDA, CDR2 SQIVND (reference sequence). Unmatched junction bases numbered 2, after V lost 6 bases and J lost 3 bases. The CDR3 sequence is 14 residues long.

V gene TRBV5-1 combines with J gene TRBJ2-1; D perhaps matches TRBD1 (6 bases). Trimming shortened V by 4 bases and J by 4 bases, and 18 bases separated the two germline ends. The CDR3 covers 16 residues. The germline gives CDR1 SGHRS, CDR2 YFSETQ. CDR3 nucleotide sequence: TGCGCCAGCAGCGCTCTCCCGGGACAAAATTACAATGAGCAGTTCTTC. Translating gives CASSALPGQNYNEQFF. Combining the CDR3 with reference TRBV5-1 and TRBJ2-1 gives the whole variable domain KAGVTQTPRYLIKTRGQQVTLSCSPISGHRSVSWYQQTPGQGLQFLFEYFSETQRNKGNFPGRFSGRQFSNSRSEMNVSTLELGDSALYLCASSALPGQNYNEQFFGPGTRLTVL.

This clone appeared a single time. V gene TRBV29-1 combines with J gene TRBJ2-2; possibly TRBD1 for D (6 bases). Germline-derived CDR1 and CDR2 are SQVTM and ANQGSEA. The CDR3 is made up of 15 amino acids. The V and J ends lost 2 bases and 1 base respectively, with 11 bases between them. The CDR3 sequence is CSVERAGVNTGELFF. CDR3 in DNA: TGCAGCGTTGAAAGGGCAGGGGTGAACACCGGGGAGCTGTTTTTT.

J is TRBJ2-3 and V is TRBV6-4, with D tentatively TRBD1 (6 bases). The CDR3 length is 16 residues. With 2 bases removed from V and 0 bases from J, the gap between germline ends came to 12 bases. The germline V gene encodes CDR1 MRHNA and CDR2 SNTAGT. CDR3 in amino acids: CASSDQQGGSTDTQYF. The CDR3 DNA reads TGTGCCAGCAGTGACCAACAGGGCGGGAGCACAGATACGCAGTATTTT.

The genes are TRBV7-2 and TRBJ2-5, with D tentatively TRBD2 (5 bases). Germline CDR1 reads SGHTA; CDR2 reads FQGNSA. There are 14 residues in the CDR3. V was clipped by 5 bases and J by 5 bases, with 15 bases between them. CDR3 loop: CASSLLASSETQYF. In nucleotides, the CDR3 is TGTGCCAGCAGCCTATTAGCGTCTTCGGAGACCCAGTACTTC.

The rearrangement uses TRBV6-6 and TRBJ2-3; TRBD2 agrees at 11 bases. Germline values: CDR1 MNHNY, CDR2 SVGAGI (reference sequence). The CDR3 runs to 15 residues. Germline trimming cut 6 bases from V and 1 base from J; bases unmatched to any gene: 3. CDR3 DNA: TGTGCCAGCAGGGGGACTAGCGGTCGCACAGATACGCAGTATTTT. It specifies CASRGTSGRTDTQYF.

The CDR3 here is CASSEEGFVNEQYF. The CDR3 DNA reads TGTGCCAGCAGTGAAGAGGGTTTTGTGAACGAGCAGTACTTC. This chain joins TRBV2 and TRBJ2-7; unclear D gene. The germline CDR1 and CDR2 sequences are SNHLY and FYNNEI. The CDR3 runs 14 residues. V was shortened by 1 base and J by 5 bases, with 12 bases between the two germline ends.

This chain links TRBV7-3 with TRBJ2-2; D gene unclear. Trimming took 1 base from V and 7 from J, leaving 10 bases between them. CDR3 length: 14 amino acids. Germline lookup yields CDR1 SGHTA and CDR2 FQGTGA. The chain's CDR3 is CASSLITLGGELFF. DNA for the CDR3: TGTGCCAGCAGCTTAATCACCCTGGGCGGGGAGCTGTTTTTT.

The chain links TRBV6-5 to TRBJ1-3, with D unresolved. Trimming cost V 7 bases and J 4 bases, with 11 bases left between them. The CDR3 covers 13 residues. The germline V gene has CDR1 MNHEY and CDR2 SVGAGI. The CDR3 reads CASTPTLGNTIYF. For the CDR3, the DNA is TGTGCCAGCACGCCCACTCTAGGAAACACCATATATTTT.

This chain uses TRBV5-1 with TRBJ2-3, with 7 bases aligning to TRBD1. Germline CDR1 and CDR2: SGHRS and YFSETQ. The CDR3 totals 14 residues. J lost 4 bases, V lost 4 bases, and 6 bases had no gene match. CDR3 in amino acids: CASSGRQGADTQYF. In nucleotides, the CDR3 is TGCGCCAGCAGCGGACGACAGGGTGCAGATACGCAGTATTTT.

The chain couples TRBV19 to TRBJ2-5; a weak D match, TRBD1 (6 bases). The V and J ends lost 4 bases and 4 bases respectively, with 10 bases between them. Germline V gene sequence: CDR1 LNHDA, CDR2 SQIVND (reference sequence). The CDR3 is 13 amino acids. The CDR3 protein is CASSTGTRETQYF. The CDR3 region has the DNA TGTGCCAGTAGTACGGGGACACGAGAGACCCAGTACTTC.

This clone has only one observation. CDR3 sequence (DNA): TGTGCCAGCAGAAGTCTAGCGCGAGGGGGCGAGCAGTACTTC. Translation: CASRSLARGGEQYF. The chain uses TRBV6-5 and TRBJ2-7, with D perhaps given as TRBD1 or TRBD2 (6 bases each). CDR3 length equals 14 residues. Trimming removed 6 bases from V and 6 bases from J, with 18 bases in between. Germline CDR1 and CDR2: MNHEY and SVGAGI.

This clone was detected a few times. The chain links TRBV4-2 to TRBJ2-1; TRBD2 matches 12 bases. The CDR3 is 15 amino acids. After removal of 4 bases from V and 2 bases from J, the junction contained 0 bases not matched to a gene. In germline, CDR1 is LGHNA, CDR2 YNFKEQ. Written as DNA, the CDR3 is TGTGCCAGCAGCCGGACTAGCGGGGCCTACAATGAGCAGTTCTTC. Protein product: CASSRTSGAYNEQFF.

The genes are TRBV20-1 and TRBJ2-2, with 11 bases lining up with TRBD2. CDR1 and CDR2 (germline): DFQATT, SNEGSKA (reference sequence). The V and J ends lost 3 bases and 4 bases, in that order; junction bases with no gene match: 10. The CDR3 sequence is 17 residues long. CDR3 in amino acids: CSASNPALAGGTGELFF. CDR3 nucleotide sequence: TGCAGTGCTAGTAACCCAGCGCTAGCGGGAGGCACCGGGGAGCTGTTTTTT.

This clone was found once. This chain connects TRBV11-2 to TRBJ1-1; possibly TRBD1 for D (5 bases). This CDR3 is 13 amino acids long. V lost 10 bases and J lost 7, with 19 bases in between. Germline CDR1 is SGHAT and CDR2 is FQNNGV. In DNA, the CDR3 is TGTGCCAACACTAGGGACTCCGGGGGTGAAGCTTTCTTT. Protein product: CANTRDSGGEAFF.

This sequence joins TRBV7-3 and TRBJ2-2; 9 positions agree with TRBD2. Germline V gene lookup returns CDR1 SGHTA and CDR2 FQGTGA. Trimming cost V 6 bases and J 1 base; bases outside gene matches: 6. The CDR3 has 16 amino acids. The CDR3 nucleotides read TGTGCCAGCAGTCTTTTGACTAGCGGGAACACCGGGGAGCTGTTTTTT. Translating gives CASSLLTSGNTGELFF.

The gene calls are TRBV2 and TRBJ2-2; a weak D match, TRBD1 (6 bases). The CDR3 length is 14 residues. Trimming left V 6 bases short and J 5 bases short, with 13 bases between. Germline CDR1 reads SNHLY; CDR2 reads FYNNEI. CDR3 sequence reads: CASRAGTQTGELFF. The CDR3 DNA reads as TGTGCCAGCAGAGCCGGGACACAGACCGGGGAGCTGTTTTTT.

This clone is a singleton in its sample. The chain employs TRBV7-2 and TRBJ2-1, with D tentatively TRBD2 (6 bases). Trimming took 1 base from V and 7 from J, leaving 11 bases between them. The CDR3 runs to 14 residues. CDR1 is SGHTA and CDR2 is FQGNSA in the germline V gene. CDR3 nucleotides: TGTGCCAGCAGCTTAGGGGCAGGGAGGAATGAGCAGTTCTTC. Its protein product is CASSLGAGRNEQFF. Combining the CDR3 with reference TRBV7-2 and TRBJ2-1 gives the whole variable domain GAGVSQSPSNKVTEKGKDVELRCDPISGHTALYWYRQSLGQGLEFLIYFQGNSAPDKSGLPSDRFSAERTGGSVSTLTIQRTQQEDSAVYLCASSLGAGRNEQFFGPGTRLTVL.

J is TRBJ2-1 and V is TRBV27; 9 nucleotides match TRBD2. CDR3 length: 17 amino acids. Germline lookup yields CDR1 MNHEY and CDR2 SMNVEV (reference sequence). V shed 5 bases and J 7 bases; nucleotides not matched to a gene: 15. CDR3 in amino acids: CASSPQGSGSGANEQFF. In DNA form, the CDR3 reads TGTGCCAGCAGTCCTCAGGGTAGCGGGAGTGGGGCAAATGAGCAGTTCTTC.

The rearrangement joins TRBV5-1 to TRBJ1-1; 11 bases fit TRBD1. The germline V gene encodes CDR1 SGHRS and CDR2 YFSETQ. This CDR3 has 15 amino acids. V lost 4 bases to trimming and J lost 5 bases; unmatched junction nucleotides: 7. CDR3 nucleotide sequence: TGCGCCAGCAGCGGGGGACAGGGGGGAGGGACTGAAGCTTTCTTT. Translated, it gives CASSGGQGGGTEAFF.

The V call is TRBV10-2, the J call TRBJ2-7; D gene uncertain. Germline assignment: CDR1 WSHSY and CDR2 SAAADI. This CDR3 is built from 12 residues. Between the trimmed V and J ends, which lost 3 bases and 3 bases, there was a span of 6 bases. CDR3 coding DNA: TGCGCCAGCAGTGAATCCTACTACGAGCAGTACTTC. Protein: CASSESYYEQYF.

The chain carries TRBV24-1 and TRBJ2-5, with unresolved D. V was trimmed by 4 bases and J by 2 bases, leaving 10 bases between them. The CDR3 is made up of 14 amino acids. Germline assignment: CDR1 KGHDR and CDR2 SFDVKD. In DNA form, the CDR3 reads TGTGCCACCAGTGACCCCCTTCAACAAGAGACCCAGTACTTC. Protein: CATSDPLQQETQYF.

The rearrangement links TRBV7-3 to TRBJ2-1; perhaps D is TRBD1 or TRBD2 (5 bases each). Trimming left V 4 bases short and J 5 bases short, with 18 bases between. Germline CDR1 and CDR2: SGHTA and FQGTGA. This CDR3 comprises 16 residues. CDR3 protein: CASSSTGTTLNNEQFF. The DNA of the CDR3 is TGTGCCAGCAGCTCAACCGGGACGACCCTCAACAATGAGCAGTTCTTC. The entire variable domain, with the rest obtained from reference TRBV7-3 and TRBJ2-1, is as follows: GAGVSQTPSNKVTEKGKYVELRCDPISGHTALYWYRQSLGQGPEFLIYFQGTGAADDSGLPNDRFFAVRPEGSVSTLKIQRTERGDSAVYLCASSSTGTTLNNEQFFGPGTRLTVL.